A selection of T cell receptor beta chains follows, all from one sample in a study of beta chain features in type 1 diabetes. TCRdb keeps only in-frame clones here, not all; method: immunoSEQ multiplex PCR. The top ten clones hold approximately 6.7% of a sample with under 400,000 clones, around 15% of them seen once. What was sequenced was central memory CD4+ T cells from blood. The origin of the receptors is a man aged 30 to 39 in good health. Both conserved end residues are part of each CDR3. The D gene is left open where the match is weak. Part of the rows lack a size; the others show once, few, many or a class for expanded clones.

v_gene	j_gene	d_gene	abundance	CDR3nt	CDR3aa
TRBV6-5	TRBJ2-1	.	.	TGTGCCAGCAATCCGACGGGGCGGGGCTACAATGAGCAGTTCTTC	CASNPTGRGYNEQFF
TRBV5-1	TRBJ2-1	.	few	TGCGCCAGCAGCCTTGAGGGGGGGCGCAATGAGCAGTTCTTC	CASSLEGGRNEQFF
TRBV7-2	TRBJ2-7	.	.	TGTGCCAGCAGCTTAGTTGGGCAGGGGGGTACCGAGCAGTACTTC	CASSLVGQGGTEQYF
TRBV9	TRBJ1-2	TRBD1	few	TGTGCCAGCAGCCCATCAGGGGGGCGAGGCTACACCTTC	CASSPSGGRGYTF
TRBV27	TRBJ2-2	.	few	TGTGCCAGCAGTTTCCCCACCGGGGAGCTGTTTTTT	CASSFPTGELFF
TRBV5-4	TRBJ2-5	.	few	TGTGCCAGCAGCCCCTTCCGGGACGCACAAGAGACCCAGTACTTC	CASSPFRDAQETQYF
TRBV5-6	TRBJ1-2	.	few	TGTGCCAGCAGCTTGTCGGGGGGTGTACTTCTCGAATATGGCTACACCTTC	CASSLSGGVLLEYGYTF
TRBV6-5	TRBJ2-7	TRBD1	many	TGTGCCAGCAGTTACGAGGGACAGGGGGCCTACGAGCAGTACTTC	CASSYEGQGAYEQYF
TRBV5-4	TRBJ1-2	TRBD1	.	TGTGCCAGCAGCTTGTCGACTGGACAGGGGGGCTATGGCTACACCTTC	CASSLSTGQGGYGYTF
TRBV27	TRBJ1-1	.	.	TGTGCCAGCACTCTCTACAGTTCTCGGGAAGCTTTCTTT	CASTLYSSREAFF
TRBV7-2	TRBJ2-7	TRBD1	few	TGTGCCAGCAGCCCCCGACAGGGGACTTACGAGCAGTACTTC	CASSPRQGTYEQYF
TRBV4-1	TRBJ1-2	TRBD1	many	TGCGCCAGCAGCCAGATGACAGGGAACTATGGCTACACCTTC	CASSQMTGNYGYTF
TRBV2	TRBJ2-3	TRBD2	.	TGTGCCAGCAGTGGTCGGGGGGGGTTAACGCAGTATTTT	CASSGRGGLTQYF
TRBV28	TRBJ1-2	TRBD1	.	TGTGCCAGCAGTAACCCGACAGGGTATGGCTACACCTTC	CASSNPTGYGYTF
TRBV29-1	TRBJ1-2	.	few	TGCAGCGTTGATAAGAGTGGTCAGGGTAATGGCTACACCTTC	CSVDKSGQGNGYTF
TRBV6-5	TRBJ2-2	.	few	TGTGCCAGCAGTTACTTCAGCACCGGGGAGCTGTTTTTT	CASSYFSTGELFF
TRBV30	TRBJ2-3	.	.	TGTGCCTACCACTCACTCTACACAGATACGCAGTATTTT	CAYHSLYTDTQYF
TRBV19	TRBJ1-1	.	.	TGTGCCAGTAGTAAACTTGGAGGGGGTGAAGCTTTCTTT	CASSKLGGGEAFF
TRBV19	TRBJ1-2	TRBD1	many	TGTGCCAGTAGCCTTCAGGACAGGGGCTATGGCTACACCTTC	CASSLQDRGYGYTF
TRBV30	TRBJ2-1	TRBD2	few	TGTGCCTGGAGTTTGGGACTAGCGGGAGTAAAGCAGTTCTTC	CAWSLGLAGVKQFF
TRBV7-9	TRBJ1-4	.	.	TGTGCCAGCAGCTTATACATACAACAAGGTGAAAAACTGTTTTTT	CASSLYIQQGEKLFF
TRBV6-6	TRBJ2-5	.	.	TGTGCCAGCAGACAGGATCAGACCCAGACCCAGTACTTC	CASRQDQTQTQYF
TRBV13	TRBJ2-7	TRBD1	few	TGTGCCAGCAGCCGAAAACAGGGGGCAAACGAGCAGTACTTC	CASSRKQGANEQYF
TRBV4-3	TRBJ1-2	TRBD1	few	TGCGCCAGCAGCCCTCGAGAGGGACAGGGCTACACCTTC	CASSPREGQGYTF
TRBV10-3	TRBJ2-1	TRBD2	once	TGTGCCATCAGTAATGGACTAGCGGGAGGGAGCTCCTACAATGAGCAGTTCTTC	CAISNGLAGGSSYNEQFF
TRBV7-7	TRBJ2-5	.	few	TGTGCCAGCAGCACGTTAGAGACCCAGTACTTC	CASSTLETQYF
TRBV10-1	TRBJ1-2	.	few	TGCGCCAGCAGGCTGGCCAACCTCAAGGGGTCAGTCAACTATGGCTACACCTTC	CASRLANLKGSVNYGYTF
TRBV5-1	TRBJ2-1	.	few	TGCGCCAGCAGCTTGAACAGGCCGAATGAGCAGTTCTTC	CASSLNRPNEQFF
TRBV14	TRBJ1-3	.	few	TGTGCCAGCAGCCAAAACACAGGCCCCGGCGGCACCATATATTTT	CASSQNTGPGGTIYF
TRBV7-2	TRBJ2-7	TRBD2	.	TGTGCCAGCAGCTCCAAAAGCGGGGGGCTTAGCTCCTACGAGCAGTACTTC	CASSSKSGGLSSYEQYF
TRBV5-6	TRBJ2-5	.	.	TGTGCCAGCAGTCCCCGACCCACCCGACAAGAGACCCAGTACTTC	CASSPRPTRQETQYF
TRBV6-6	TRBJ2-1	TRBD1	.	TGTGCCAGCAGTTCCGGGACAGACAATGAGCAGTTCTTC	CASSSGTDNEQFF
TRBV7-8	TRBJ2-1	.	few	TGTGCCAGCAGCTTAGCGTTCGGGAATGAGCAGTTCTTC	CASSLAFGNEQFF
TRBV18	TRBJ1-1	TRBD1	few	TGTGCCAGCTCATCCGGGGGACAGAATGATGAAGCTTTCTTT	CASSSGGQNDEAFF
TRBV15	TRBJ2-2	.	few	TGTGCCACCAGAAGAGGGAGGAACACCGGGGAGCTGTTTTTT	CATRRGRNTGELFF
TRBV2	TRBJ1-5	.	.	TGTGCCAGCACGGGCGGACCAGATCAGCCCCAGCATTTT	CASTGGPDQPQHF
TRBV7-3	TRBJ2-2	.	.	TGTGCCAGCAGCTTATCTTCTTTGGGCACCGGGGAGCTGTTTTTT	CASSLSSLGTGELFF
TRBV7-2	TRBJ1-4	.	many	TGTGCCAGCAGCCCAGTAGGGTCCTCTAGTGAAAAACTGTTTTTT	CASSPVGSSSEKLFF
TRBV10-3	TRBJ2-5	TRBD1	few	TGTGCCATCAGTCCTACAGGGGGCAGAGGGTTAGAGACCCAGTACTTC	CAISPTGGRGLETQYF
TRBV4-1	TRBJ2-3	.	few	TGCGCCAGCAGCCAAGCCGATACGCAGTATTTT	CASSQADTQYF